Presented here are 21 T cell receptor beta chains from one specimen sequenced in a study of T cell changes during pregnancy in multiple sclerosis. Data came from immunoSEQ multiplex PCR; TCRdb stores just in-frame clones and leaves some out. Of about 56,000 clones in the sample, about 88% were seen once. The sequences come from CD4+ T cells from peripheral blood mononuclear cells, collected in the third trimester of pregnancy. The receptors stem from a female donor with multiple sclerosis, enrolled in a pregnancy study.

The CDR3 DNA reads TGTGCCAGCAGCTACGGACTAGCGGGAGAGTTCACAGATACGCAGTATTTT. Amino acid sequence: CASSYGLAGEFTDTQYF. This chain uses TRBV7-9 with TRBJ2-3, with 13 positions matching TRBD2. Germline values: CDR1 SEHNR, CDR2 FQNEAQ (reference sequence). The CDR3 contains 17 residues. J lost 2 bases, V lost 4 bases, and 6 bases had no gene match.

This chain connects TRBV11-2 to TRBJ1-5, with a possible D match to TRBD1 (6 bases). The germline gives CDR1 SGHAT, CDR2 FQNNGV. There are 13 residues in the CDR3. V lost 5 bases and J 5 bases, leaving 10 bases between the germline ends. CDR3: CASSTGFDQPQHF. The DNA for the CDR3 is TGTGCCAGCAGCACAGGGTTTGATCAGCCCCAGCATTTT.

This clone was found once. The chain combines TRBV6-1 with TRBJ1-5; TRBD1 agrees at 7 bases. Trimming removed 2 bases from V and 0 bases from J; junction bases left unmatched: 7. CDR1 is MNHNS, CDR2 SASEGT, per germline. This CDR3 contains 17 residues. CDR3 nucleotides: TGTGCCAGCAGTGAATTCCCAGGGGGGAATAGCAATCAGCCCCAGCATTTT. Its translation: CASSEFPGGNSNQPQHF.

The CDR3: CSVTSGRATEQYF. The DNA of the CDR3 is TGCAGCGTAACTAGCGGGAGGGCCACCGAGCAGTACTTC. The chain uses TRBV29-1 and TRBJ2-7; 13 bases are a match to TRBD2. This CDR3 region has 13 residues. The germline gives CDR1 SQVTM, CDR2 ANQGSEA. The V and J ends lost 6 bases and 6 bases, in that order; junction bases with no gene match: 5.

This clone appeared a single time. The chain employs TRBV7-9 and TRBJ2-1, with 9 bases matching TRBD2. The CDR3 is made up of 16 amino acids. In germline, CDR1 is SEHNR, CDR2 FQNEAQ (reference sequence). With 0 bases clipped from V and 10 bases from J, the junction kept 10 bases outside the gene matches. CDR3 amino acids: CASSLAASGTLVEQFF. CDR3 DNA: TGTGCCAGCAGCTTAGCGGCTAGCGGGACCCTTGTCGAGCAGTTCTTC.

This chain uses TRBV14 with TRBJ2-7; 7 positions match TRBD2. Losses at the gene ends were 1 base for V and 5 bases for J; bases not matched to a gene: 2. This CDR3 is built from 13 residues. Per germline, CDR1 SGHDN and CDR2 FVKESK. CDR3 DNA sequence: TGTGCCAGCAGCCAAGTGGGGAGGGACGAGCAGTACTTC. It is translated as CASSQVGRDEQYF.

This chain connects TRBV27 to TRBJ2-1, with 12 positions matching TRBD2. The CDR3 contains 13 residues. V gave up 6 bases and J gave up 12 bases; unmatched junction bases: 6. Germline V lookup: CDR1 MNHEY, CDR2 SMNVEV (reference sequence). In DNA form, the CDR3 reads TGTGCCAGCAGGCCTAGCGGGGGGGAGGCGCAGTTCTTC. Protein sequence: CASRPSGGEAQFF.

This clone was seen a handful of times. The chain combines TRBV28 with TRBJ2-1; TRBD2 is a possible D gene (6 bases). V was clipped by 6 bases and J by 0 bases, with 12 bases between them. The CDR3 spans 15 residues. The germline V gene encodes CDR1 MDHEN and CDR2 SYDVKM. The CDR3 region is CASSLRGSSYNEQFF. The DNA for the CDR3 is TGTGCCAGCAGCCTACGGGGGAGCTCCTACAATGAGCAGTTCTTC.

This chain uses TRBV7-2 with TRBJ2-3; TRBD2 matches 7 bases. CDR3 length equals 18 residues. Germline values: CDR1 SGHTA, CDR2 FQGNSA. Losses at the gene ends were 0 bases for V and 2 bases for J; bases not matched to a gene: 11. The CDR3 nucleotides are TGTGCCAGCAGCTTAGCGCTTAGGCTAGCGGCGCACACAGATACGCAGTATTTT. Translation gives CASSLALRLAAHTDTQYF.

This chain uses TRBV6-6 with TRBJ2-2; a possible D gene is TRBD2 (6 bases). Between the trimmed V and J ends, which lost 5 bases and 0 bases, there was a span of 13 bases. CDR3 size: 16 residues. The germline gives CDR1 MNHNY, CDR2 SVGAGI (reference sequence). CDR3 nucleotide sequence: TGTGCCAGCAGTAAGCCCACGGGAGCGAACACCGGGGAGCTGTTTTTT. The encoded protein is CASSKPTGANTGELFF.

The chain recombines TRBV7-9 with TRBJ2-3; 14 nucleotides agree with TRBD2. Germline trimming cut 4 bases from V and 4 bases from J; bases unmatched to any gene: 7. This CDR3 is built from 17 residues. CDR1 and CDR2 (germline): SEHNR, FQNEAQ (reference sequence). The CDR3 nucleotides are TGTGCCAGCAGCTCCACCGTGGGACTAGCGGGGGCAGATACGCAGTATTTT. The encoded protein is CASSSTVGLAGADTQYF.

This clone appeared a single time. The V call is TRBV7-9, the J call TRBJ2-7, with D perhaps matching TRBD1 (6 bases). The CDR3 covers 15 residues. Trimming removed 2 bases at V and 5 bases at J, with 16 bases between. Germline V lookup: CDR1 SEHNR, CDR2 FQNEAQ (reference sequence). The CDR3 sequence is CASSLRGRGGDEQYF. Written as DNA, the CDR3 is TGTGCCAGCAGCTTAAGGGGCAGGGGTGGCGACGAGCAGTACTTC.

V gene TRBV10-2 combines with J gene TRBJ2-3; D perhaps matches TRBD1 (7 bases). The germline V and J ends were trimmed by 4 bases and 4 bases, with 9 bases remaining between them. The CDR3 covers 13 residues. CDR1 is WSHSY and CDR2 is SAAADI in the germline V gene. The DNA of the CDR3 is TGCGCCAGCAGTGCAGGGGGGTCAGATACGCAGTATTTT. This codes for CASSAGGSDTQYF.

The V and J genes are TRBV7-8 and TRBJ1-3, with D uncertain. This CDR3 region has 16 residues. Per the germline V gene, CDR1 is SGHVS and CDR2 is FQNEAQ. V gave up 5 bases and J gave up 0 bases, with 14 bases separating them. As DNA, the CDR3 is TGTGCCAGCAGCAGGTTATACCCAGGCTCTGGAAACACCATATATTTT. The encoded protein is CASSRLYPGSGNTIYF.

The rearrangement uses TRBV7-9 and TRBJ2-7, with a tentative D call TRBD1 (5 bases). Germline V gene lookup returns CDR1 SEHNR and CDR2 FQNEAQ (reference sequence). V lost 5 bases to trimming and J lost 4 bases, with 9 bases between them. This CDR3 contains 12 residues. The CDR3 DNA sequence: TGTGCCAGCAGCACCGACAGTTACGAGCAGTACTTC. Translation gives CASSTDSYEQYF.

The J gene is TRBJ1-4, the V gene TRBV9; D is unclear. Germline values: CDR1 SGDLS, CDR2 YYNGEE. Trimming removed 2 bases from V and 0 bases from J, with 5 bases in between. The CDR3 sequence is 14 residues long. The CDR3 nucleotides read TGTGCCAGCAGCGTCCATGCAACTAATGAAAAACTGTTTTTT. Translated, it gives CASSVHATNEKLFF.

This clone has only a few counts. The chain has TRBV7-9 and TRBJ1-1, with a tentative D call TRBD1 (6 bases). This CDR3 is 16 amino acids long. V was shortened by 5 bases and J by 1 base, with 17 bases between the two germline ends. Germline loops: CDR1 SEHNR, CDR2 FQNEAQ (reference sequence). The CDR3 loop is CASSPSGAGENTEAFF. CDR3 nucleotide sequence: TGTGCCAGCAGCCCAAGCGGGGCAGGGGAGAACACTGAAGCTTTCTTT.

This rearrangement joins TRBV18 to TRBJ1-3; possible D gene TRBD1, 5 bases. The CDR3 extends over 15 amino acids. From germline, CDR1 is KGHSH and CDR2 LQKENI. Trimming left V 3 bases short and J 9 bases short, with 18 bases between. CDR3 nucleotide sequence: TGTGCCAGCTCACCGGACAATCCGGGCCACTCCACCATATATTTT. Translated, it gives CASSPDNPGHSTIYF.

The chain employs TRBV6-4 and TRBJ2-7; no definite D call. The V gene's germline CDR1 is MRHNA and CDR2 SNTAGT. CDR3 length: 11 residues. Trimming removed 11 bases at V and 3 bases at J, with 11 bases between. The CDR3 sequence: CAGKADYEQYF. CDR3 nucleotides: TGTGCCGGAAAGGCGGACTACGAGCAGTACTTC.

The chain couples TRBV30 to TRBJ1-5; a possible D gene is TRBD1 (5 bases). CDR3 length: 14 residues. Trimming removed 0 bases from V and 8 bases from J, with 14 bases in between. Germline V gene sequence: CDR1 GTSNPN, CDR2 SVGIG (reference sequence). CDR3 nucleotides: TGTGCCTGGAGTGTTGGGGCAGGCCGTGAGCCCCAGCATTTT. This encodes CAWSVGAGREPQHF. Together with reference TRBV30 and TRBJ1-5, the CDR3 gives the full variable domain: SQTIHQWPATLVQPVGSPLSLECTVEGTSNPNLYWYRQAAGRGLQLLFYSVGIGQISSEVPQNLSASRPQDRQFILSSKKLLLSDSGFYLCAWSVGAGREPQHFGDGTRLSIL.

The J gene is TRBJ2-7, the V gene TRBV6-4; 11 bases match TRBD1. V shed 5 bases and J 2 bases; nucleotides not matched to a gene: 2. The CDR3 has 14 amino acids. CDR1 is MRHNA and CDR2 is SNTAGT in the germline V gene. The CDR3 is CASSTDRGPYEQYF. In nucleotides, the CDR3 is TGTGCCAGCAGTACGGACAGGGGGCCCTACGAGCAGTACTTC.